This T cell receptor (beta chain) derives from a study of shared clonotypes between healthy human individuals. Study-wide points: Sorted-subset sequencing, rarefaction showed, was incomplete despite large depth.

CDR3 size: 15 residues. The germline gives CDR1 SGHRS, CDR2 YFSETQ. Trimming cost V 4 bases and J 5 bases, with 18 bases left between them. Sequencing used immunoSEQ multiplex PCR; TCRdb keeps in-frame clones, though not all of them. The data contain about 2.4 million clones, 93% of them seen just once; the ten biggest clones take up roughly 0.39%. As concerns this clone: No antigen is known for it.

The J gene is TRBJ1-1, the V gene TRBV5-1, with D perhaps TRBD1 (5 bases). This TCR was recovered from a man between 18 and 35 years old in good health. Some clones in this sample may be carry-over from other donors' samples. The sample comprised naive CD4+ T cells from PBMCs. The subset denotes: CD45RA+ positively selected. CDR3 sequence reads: CASSTGVGGRTEAFF. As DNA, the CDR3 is TGCGCCAGCAGCACCGGCGTGGGGGGAAGAACTGAAGCTTTCTTT.